One T cell receptor beta chain is described in this entry. Antigen: not known. At the DNA level, this CDR3 is encoded by other sequences in the same sample as well. A marrow graft followed busulfan-fludarabine conditioning, with cyclophosphamide on days +3 and +4. The data were produced by immunoSEQ multiplex PCR, yet TCRdb's version contains in-frame clones alone and is incomplete. The data show around 6,000 clones, just under 85% seen once. This entry belongs to a study of T cells after posttransplantation cyclophosphamide. Deletions cut 3 bases from V and 6 bases from J, with 13 bases between. In germline, CDR1 is SGDLS, CDR2 YYNGEE. The CDR3 runs 13 residues. Study observations and caveats: Donor-recipient repertoire similarity was low at 1-2 months, rising over year one.

The sequences come from CD8+ T cells sorted from PBMCs, collected approximately 1,500 days after allogeneic stem cell transplant with posttransplant cyclophosphamide. The chain uses TRBV9 and TRBJ2-7; weak D call: TRBD1 (6 bases). The TCR comes from a female patient between 50 and 59 years old who received an allogeneic stem cell transplant from a related donor, was CMV-positive, and had no GVHD. Some T cells may be transferred from the graft donor. The DNA of the CDR3 is TGTGCCAGCAGCGCCCGACAGGTTAGCGAGCAGTACTTC. Its protein product is CASSARQVSEQYF.